The sequence of this TCR beta chain was determined in a study of blood T cells in healthy people across ages. Study conclusions and caveats: Measured against age, TCR beta diversity per million T cells decreased in a roughly linear manner.

Using a J-beta primer mix together with a sample-barcoded 5' primer, a second PCR was run for roughly 7 to 11 cycles. CDR3-containing paired-end reads numbered at least 2.5 million in each sample. MiXCR, run by TCRdb on the 5' RACE reads, gives a single entry per CDR3 protein. This sample carries approximately 850,000 distinct CDR3 sequences, roughly 60% of them seen once, and the ten largest clones take roughly 22%. Germline V gene data show CDR1 as DFQATT and CDR2 as SNEGSKA (reference sequence). The CDR3 is made up of 14 amino acids. V lost 3 bases and J lost 2, with 13 bases in between. The donors, all healthy, were Caucasians living in Russia, aged about 6 to 90. On this clonotype itself: Its antigen is unknown.

The chain employs TRBV20-1 and TRBJ2-5; possibly TRBD1 for D (5 bases). The sequence was collected from a man younger than 45 in good health. The sample taken for sequencing was blood. CDR3 loop: CSARGHTGQETQYF. The CDR3 DNA follows: TGCAGTGCTAGGGGCCATACAGGTCAAGAGACCCAGTACTTC.